A single sample is the source of the 19 T cell receptor beta chains below, sequenced in a study of radiation and T cells in renal cell carcinoma (dated by TCRdb to 2020 to 2021). Receptors were amplified or captured by the immunoSEQ multiplex PCR assay. Held by TCRdb, this immuneACCESS table contains in-frame sequences only and omits some clones. Under half of the omission traces to an unresolved V gene where checked; the cause of the rest is unknown. The sample contains 87,000 or so clones, 75% to 90% of them found a single time. The ten largest clones capture about 7.9% of the sample. In light of the paper, this sample's time point label describes: baseline pretreatment blood. In light of the paper, this sample's treatment or condition label describes: 15 Gy SBRT to primary tumor, nephrectomy 4 weeks later. Sequencing used blood, obtained from a patient whose treatment included radiotherapy and nephrectomy. These receptor sequences come from a man aged 50-59 years with renal cell carcinoma.

This chain connects TRBV11-3 to TRBJ2-3; D is tentatively TRBD1 or TRBD2 (5 bases each). The V end was cut by 1 base, the J end by 2 bases, with 7 bases between. The CDR3 sequence is 14 residues long. Looked up from germline, CDR1 is SGHNT and CDR2 is YENEEA. The CDR3 sequence: CASSLGDATDTQYF. The CDR3 DNA follows: TGTGCCAGCAGCTTAGGGGACGCCACAGATACGCAGTATTTT.

This rearrangement joins TRBV7-2 to TRBJ1-2; no clear D gene. From germline, CDR1 is SGHTA and CDR2 FQGNSA. There are 11 residues in the CDR3. The V and J ends lost 5 bases and 4 bases respectively, with 5 bases between them. CDR3: CASSPGYGYTF. The CDR3 DNA sequence: TGTGCCAGCAGCCCAGGCTATGGCTACACCTTC.

This chain connects TRBV25-1 to TRBJ2-7, with no clear D. The germline V and J ends were trimmed by 1 base and 1 base, with 8 bases remaining between them. The CDR3 is 14 residues long. The germline V gene has CDR1 MGHDK and CDR2 SYGVNS. CDR3 residues: CASSEFGPSYEQYF. The DNA of the CDR3 is TGTGCCAGCAGTGAATTCGGTCCATCCTACGAGCAGTACTTC.

V and J are TRBV27 and TRBJ1-5, with D possibly matching TRBD1 (5 bases). The germline V gene has CDR1 MNHEY and CDR2 SMNVEV (reference sequence). The V gene lost 2 bases and the J gene lost 3 bases, with 11 bases spanning the gap. This CDR3 has 15 amino acids. The DNA of the CDR3 is TGTGCCAGCAGTTTACGGACACCGGACAATCAGCCCCAGCATTTT. Translated: CASSLRTPDNQPQHF.

The chain links TRBV27 to TRBJ2-5, with D unclear. Germline CDR1 reads MNHEY; CDR2 reads SMNVEV (reference sequence). V lost 5 bases and J lost 1, with 11 bases in between. This CDR3 is built from 14 residues. The CDR3 sequence: CASSPYQIQETQYF. CDR3 nucleotide sequence: TGTGCCAGCAGTCCCTATCAGATCCAAGAGACCCAGTACTTC.

This sequence joins TRBV21-1 and TRBJ1-5; no DNA check was done on the table's D call, TRBD1. TRBV21-1 is an annotated pseudogene. The CDR3 runs 14 residues. The CDR3 here is CASSETGGDQPQHF. In DNA form, the CDR3 reads TGTGCCAGCAGCGAAACAGGGGGGGATCAGCCCCAGCATTTT.

The chain joins TRBV11-3 to TRBJ1-3, with a tentative D call TRBD1 (5 bases). The germline V gene has CDR1 SGHNT and CDR2 YENEEA. The CDR3 is 13 residues long. Trimming removed 5 bases at V and 3 bases at J, with 8 bases between. CDR3 sequence: CASSGGGGNTIYF. The CDR3 region has the DNA TGTGCCAGCAGCGGGGGAGGTGGAAACACCATATATTTT. The full variable domain, its missing parts supplied by reference TRBV11-3 and TRBJ1-3, is EAGVVQSPRYKIIEKKQPVAFWCNPISGHNTLYWYLQNLGQGPELLIRYENEEAVDDSQLPKDRFSAERLKGVDSTLKIQPAELGDSAVYLCASSGGGGNTIYFGEGSWLTVV.

The genes are TRBV7-2 and TRBJ2-3; D call uncertain. This CDR3 has 14 amino acids. Germline V CDR1 and CDR2: SGHTA, FQGNSA. The germline V and J ends were trimmed by 6 bases and 2 bases, with 12 bases remaining between them. The CDR3 bases are TGTGCCAGCAGGATTGGGTTAATCACAGATACGCAGTATTTT. It codes for CASRIGLITDTQYF.

The V call is TRBV9, the J call TRBJ2-7; a weak D match, TRBD2 (6 bases). V was shortened by 0 bases and J by 4 bases, with 17 bases between the two germline ends. CDR1 SGDLS and CDR2 YYNGEE come from the germline V gene. The CDR3 has 16 amino acids. CDR3 region: CASSVDVLAGRYEQYF. The CDR3 DNA follows: TGTGCCAGCAGCGTAGACGTTTTGGCAGGGAGGTACGAGCAGTACTTC.

This clone was detected a few times. The chain has TRBV7-3 and TRBJ1-6; TRBD1 is a possible D gene (5 bases). The CDR3 consists of 15 residues. Per the germline V gene, CDR1 is SGHTA and CDR2 is FQGTGA. V was clipped by 5 bases and J by 5 bases, with 13 bases between them. The CDR3 nucleotides are TGTGCCAGCAGCCAATCCGGGACCCATAATTCACCCCTCCACTTT. Translated, it gives CASSQSGTHNSPLHF.

V usage is TRBV4-1 and J usage is TRBJ1-6; D possibly corresponds to TRBD1 (6 bases). CDR3 length equals 16 residues. The V end was cut by 1 base, the J end by 5 bases, with 12 bases between. Germline values: CDR1 MGHRA, CDR2 YSYEKL. The chain's CDR3 is CASSQVSHRDNSPLHF. CDR3 bases: TGCGCCAGCAGCCAAGTCTCGCACAGGGATAATTCACCCCTCCACTTT.

The chain has TRBV6-5 and TRBJ1-6; 8 bases are a match to TRBD1. CDR1 is MNHEY and CDR2 is SVGAGI in the germline V gene. CDR3 size: 16 residues. The trim removed 0 bases at V and 9 bases at J, leaving 7 bases unmatched. CDR3 nucleotide sequence: TGTGCCAGCAGTTACTCGGGACAGGTTTATGGTTCACCCCTCCACTTT. Protein: CASSYSGQVYGSPLHF.

This clone appeared a single time. CDR3 loop: CASSLPLAGRNEQFF. The DNA of the CDR3 is TGTGCCAGCAGCTTACCGCTAGCGGGGAGGAATGAGCAGTTCTTC. V and J are TRBV7-9 and TRBJ2-1, with 9 positions matching TRBD2. Germline V gene lookup returns CDR1 SEHNR and CDR2 FQNEAQ (reference sequence). J was trimmed by 7 bases and V by 2 bases; bases with no gene match: 6. CDR3 length equals 15 residues.

The J gene is TRBJ2-7, the V gene TRBV7-9; 9 nucleotides agree with TRBD1. J was trimmed by 7 bases and V by 4 bases; bases with no gene match: 11. Germline CDR1 reads SEHNR; CDR2 reads FQNEAQ (reference sequence). This CDR3 has 15 residues. For the CDR3, the DNA is TGTGCCAGCAGCTCAACCGGGACAGGGCGGACGGAGCAGTACTTC. Protein: CASSSTGTGRTEQYF.

This rearrangement joins TRBV19 to TRBJ2-1, with TRBD2 matching over 7 bases. Germline CDR1 LNHDA, CDR2 SQIVND (reference sequence). V lost 6 bases to trimming and J lost 0 bases; unmatched junction nucleotides: 5. CDR3 size: 15 residues. The CDR3: CASSPSGNSYNEQFF. CDR3 bases: TGTGCCAGTAGCCCTAGCGGAAACTCCTACAATGAGCAGTTCTTC.

The chain couples TRBV7-9 to TRBJ1-3; D possibly corresponds to TRBD1 (5 bases). This CDR3 has 17 amino acids. The germline V gene encodes CDR1 SEHNR and CDR2 FQNEAQ (reference sequence). The germline V and J ends were trimmed by 4 bases and 0 bases, with 16 bases remaining between them. In nucleotides, the CDR3 is TGTGCCAGCAGCTCACCCTCCCGGGGGACCTCTGGAAACACCATATATTTT. Amino acid sequence: CASSSPSRGTSGNTIYF.

The CDR3 nucleotides read TGTGCCAGCACCCAATGGGGTAGCGGGAGTCCCAATGAGCAGTTCTTC. Translated, it gives CASTQWGSGSPNEQFF. The chain uses TRBV2 and TRBJ2-1; 9 positions agree with TRBD2. The CDR3 has 16 residues. The V and J ends lost 7 bases and 6 bases, in that order; junction bases with no gene match: 13. CDR1 is SNHLY and CDR2 is FYNNEI in the germline V gene.

V is TRBV10-3 and J is TRBJ1-1; D may be TRBD1 (5 bases). Trimming took off 6 bases at V and 2 bases at J, with 13 bases between the two ends. CDR1 and CDR2 (germline): ENHRY, SYGVKD. The CDR3 sequence is 14 residues long. The CDR3 nucleotides read TGTGCCATCAGGCTACAGGAAACCAACACTGAAGCTTTCTTT. Translating gives CAIRLQETNTEAFF.

The chain links TRBV10-2 to TRBJ2-1; D might be TRBD1 (6 bases). V was trimmed by 2 bases and J by 4 bases, leaving 15 bases between them. In germline, CDR1 is WSHSY, CDR2 SAAADI. The CDR3 is 16 residues long. The CDR3: CASSERPAQGYNEQFF. CDR3 in DNA: TGCGCCAGCAGTGAGAGGCCTGCACAGGGTTACAATGAGCAGTTCTTC.